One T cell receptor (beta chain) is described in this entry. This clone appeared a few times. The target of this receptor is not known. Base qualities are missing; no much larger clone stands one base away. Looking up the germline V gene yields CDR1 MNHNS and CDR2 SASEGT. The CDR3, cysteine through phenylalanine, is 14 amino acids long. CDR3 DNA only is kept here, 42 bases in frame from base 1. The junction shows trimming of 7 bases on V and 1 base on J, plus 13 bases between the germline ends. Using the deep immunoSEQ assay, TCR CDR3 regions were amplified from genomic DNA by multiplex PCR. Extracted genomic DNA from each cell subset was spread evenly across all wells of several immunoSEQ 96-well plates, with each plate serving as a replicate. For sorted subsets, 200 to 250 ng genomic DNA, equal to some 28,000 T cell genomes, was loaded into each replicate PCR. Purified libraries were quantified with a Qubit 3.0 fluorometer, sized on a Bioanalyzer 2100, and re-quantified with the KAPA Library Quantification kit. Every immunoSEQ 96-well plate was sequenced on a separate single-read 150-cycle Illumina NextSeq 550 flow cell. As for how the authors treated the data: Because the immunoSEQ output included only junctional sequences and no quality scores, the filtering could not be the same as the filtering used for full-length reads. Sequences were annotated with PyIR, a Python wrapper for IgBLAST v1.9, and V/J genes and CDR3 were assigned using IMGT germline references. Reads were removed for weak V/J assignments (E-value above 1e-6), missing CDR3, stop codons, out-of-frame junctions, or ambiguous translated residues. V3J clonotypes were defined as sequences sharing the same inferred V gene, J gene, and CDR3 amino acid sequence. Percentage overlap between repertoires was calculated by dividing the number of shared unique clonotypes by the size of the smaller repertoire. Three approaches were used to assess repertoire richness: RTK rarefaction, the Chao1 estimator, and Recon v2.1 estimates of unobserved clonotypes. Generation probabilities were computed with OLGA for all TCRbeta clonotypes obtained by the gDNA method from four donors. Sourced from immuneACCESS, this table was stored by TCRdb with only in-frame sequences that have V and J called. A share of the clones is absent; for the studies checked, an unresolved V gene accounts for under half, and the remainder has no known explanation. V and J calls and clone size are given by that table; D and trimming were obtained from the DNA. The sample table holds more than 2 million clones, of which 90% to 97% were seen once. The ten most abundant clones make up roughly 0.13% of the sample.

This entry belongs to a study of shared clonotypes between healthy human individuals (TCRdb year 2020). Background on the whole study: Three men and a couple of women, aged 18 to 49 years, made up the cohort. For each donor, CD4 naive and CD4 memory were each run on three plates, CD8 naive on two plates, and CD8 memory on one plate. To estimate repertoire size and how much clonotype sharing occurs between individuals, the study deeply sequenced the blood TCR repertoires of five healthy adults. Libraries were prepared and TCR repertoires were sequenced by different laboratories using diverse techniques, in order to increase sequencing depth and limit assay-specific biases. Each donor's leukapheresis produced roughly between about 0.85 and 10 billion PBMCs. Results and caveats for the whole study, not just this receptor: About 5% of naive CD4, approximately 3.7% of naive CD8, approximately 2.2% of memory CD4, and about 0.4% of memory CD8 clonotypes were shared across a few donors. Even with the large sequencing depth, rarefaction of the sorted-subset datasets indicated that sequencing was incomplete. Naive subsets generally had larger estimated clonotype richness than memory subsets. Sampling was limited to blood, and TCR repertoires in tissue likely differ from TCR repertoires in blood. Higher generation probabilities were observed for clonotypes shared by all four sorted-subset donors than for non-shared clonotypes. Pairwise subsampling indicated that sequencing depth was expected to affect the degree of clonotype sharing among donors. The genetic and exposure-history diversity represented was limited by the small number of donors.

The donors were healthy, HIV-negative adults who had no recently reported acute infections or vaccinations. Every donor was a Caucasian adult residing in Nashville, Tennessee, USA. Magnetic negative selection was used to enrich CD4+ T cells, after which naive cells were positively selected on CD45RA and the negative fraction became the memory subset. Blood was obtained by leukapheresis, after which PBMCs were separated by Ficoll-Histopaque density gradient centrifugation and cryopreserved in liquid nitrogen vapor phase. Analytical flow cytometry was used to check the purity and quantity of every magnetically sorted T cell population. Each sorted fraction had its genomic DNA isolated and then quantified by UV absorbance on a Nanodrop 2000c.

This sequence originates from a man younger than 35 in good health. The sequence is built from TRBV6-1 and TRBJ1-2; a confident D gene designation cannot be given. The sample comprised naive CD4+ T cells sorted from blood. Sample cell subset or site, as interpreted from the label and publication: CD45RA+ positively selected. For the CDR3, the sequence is CASIPDGRNYGYTF. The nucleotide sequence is TGTGCCAGCATTCCGGACGGACGTAACTATGGCTACACCTTC.